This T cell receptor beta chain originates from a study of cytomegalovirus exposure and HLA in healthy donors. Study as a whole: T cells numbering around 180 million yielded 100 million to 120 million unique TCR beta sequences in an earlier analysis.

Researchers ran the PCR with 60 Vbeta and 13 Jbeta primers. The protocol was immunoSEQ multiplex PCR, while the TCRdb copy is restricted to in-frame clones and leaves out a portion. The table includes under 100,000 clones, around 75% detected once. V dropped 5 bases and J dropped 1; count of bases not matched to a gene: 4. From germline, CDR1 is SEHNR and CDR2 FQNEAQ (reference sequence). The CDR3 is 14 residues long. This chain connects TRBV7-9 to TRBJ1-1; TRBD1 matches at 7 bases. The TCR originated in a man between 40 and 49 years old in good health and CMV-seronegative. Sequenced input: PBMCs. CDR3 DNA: TGTGCCAGCAGCCCAAGGGGGCAGAACACTGAAGCTTTCTTT. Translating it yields CASSPRGQNTEAFF.